This is a list of T cell receptor beta chains from one sample in a study of Graves' ophthalmopathy and Graves' hyperthyroidism. Each CDR3 protein is one row after TCRdb ran MiXCR on the multiplex PCR reads. The sample contains about 550,000 distinct CDR3 sequences, 35% to 45% of which appear only once. Sequencing input: peripheral blood or thyroid tissue (not recorded which). The origin of the receptors is an adult man with Graves' hyperthyroidism. CDR3s include the opening cysteine and the closing phenylalanine or tryptophan. Each record gives: J gene, D gene, clone size, V gene, CDR3 DNA, CDR3 protein. A D gene is named only where the DNA matches it firmly. Clone size is not always given. Where it is, it says once, few, many or a class for expanded clones.

J gene: TRBJ2-1; D gene: NA; clone size: few; V gene: TRBV20-1; CDR3 DNA: TGCAGTGCTAGAGATGAGGGGGGCCCCTACAATGAGCAGTTCTTC; CDR3 protein: CSARDEGGPYNEQFF
J gene: TRBJ2-5; D gene: NA; clone size: NA; V gene: TRBV28; CDR3 DNA: TGTGCCAGCAGTATGCGCGGCAGGGGCGAAGAGACCCAGTACTTC; CDR3 protein: CASSMRGRGEETQYF
J gene: TRBJ1-2; D gene: NA; clone size: NA; V gene: TRBV25-1; CDR3 DNA: TGTGCCAGCAGCGTTGTACGGGGGGCAGATGGCTACACCTTC; CDR3 protein: CASSVVRGADGYTF
J gene: TRBJ2-7; D gene: NA; clone size: few; V gene: TRBV29-1; CDR3 DNA: TGCAGCGTTGAAGCAGACCTGGGAAAAGGCTACGAGCAGTACTTC; CDR3 protein: CSVEADLGKGYEQYF
J gene: TRBJ1-1; D gene: NA; clone size: NA; V gene: TRBV25-1; CDR3 DNA: TGTGCCAGCAGTTACTCGGTCGGGGTGAACACTGAAGCTTTCTTT; CDR3 protein: CASSYSVGVNTEAFF
J gene: TRBJ2-5; D gene: TRBD2; clone size: NA; V gene: TRBV29-1; CDR3 DNA: TGCAGCGTCCTAGCGGGGCGGGAGACCCAGTACTTC; CDR3 protein: CSVLAGRETQYF
J gene: TRBJ2-2; D gene: NA; clone size: NA; V gene: TRBV19; CDR3 DNA: TGTGCCAGTAGTATTTTGGACAGCGGCACCGGGGAGCTGTTTTTT; CDR3 protein: CASSILDSGTGELFF
J gene: TRBJ2-7; D gene: TRBD1; clone size: many; V gene: TRBV24-1; CDR3 DNA: TGTGCCACCAGTGATTCCGGACAGGAATCGGCCTACGAGCAGTACTTC; CDR3 protein: CATSDSGQESAYEQYF
J gene: TRBJ2-2; D gene: NA; clone size: NA; V gene: TRBV7-8; CDR3 DNA: NA; CDR3 protein: CASRGNEQFFDTGELFF
J gene: TRBJ1-6; D gene: NA; clone size: NA; V gene: TRBV7-9; CDR3 DNA: TGTGCCAGCAGCCCTGGACAGCCTTATAATTCACCCCTCCACTTT; CDR3 protein: CASSPGQPYNSPLHF
J gene: TRBJ1-2; D gene: NA; clone size: many; V gene: TRBV4-1; CDR3 DNA: TGCGCCAGCAGCATCGGAACAGACTTCTATGGCTACACCTTC; CDR3 protein: CASSIGTDFYGYTF
J gene: TRBJ2-3; D gene: TRBD2; clone size: NA; V gene: TRBV24-1; CDR3 DNA: TGTGCCACCAGTGATTTTGAGACTAGCGGGTTGGCAGATACGCAGTATTTT; CDR3 protein: CATSDFETSGLADTQYF
J gene: TRBJ1-1; D gene: TRBD1; clone size: NA; V gene: TRBV7-7; CDR3 DNA: TGTGCTAGCAGCTTATCCCCGGGACAGGGCGCCACTGAAGCTTTCTTT; CDR3 protein: CASSLSPGQGATEAFF
J gene: TRBJ2-7; D gene: NA; clone size: many; V gene: TRBV12-3/TRBV12-4; CDR3 DNA: TGTGCCAGCAGACAGGAGCGTCGGGGCGAGCAGTACTTC; CDR3 protein: CASRQERRGEQYF
J gene: TRBJ2-1; D gene: TRBD1; clone size: once; V gene: TRBV30; CDR3 DNA: TGTGCCTGGGGACAGGGGCGCAATGAGCAGTTCTTC; CDR3 protein: CAWGQGRNEQFF
J gene: TRBJ1-5; D gene: NA; clone size: few; V gene: TRBV12-3/TRBV12-4; CDR3 DNA: TGTGCCAGCAGTTTGCTGTGGGGGGGCAATCAGCCCCAGCATTTT; CDR3 protein: CASSLLWGGNQPQHF
J gene: TRBJ2-7; D gene: NA; clone size: NA; V gene: TRBV6-6; CDR3 DNA: TGTGCCAGCAGTTACGGGGCCCCGGCAACCTACGAGCAGTACTTC; CDR3 protein: CASSYGAPATYEQYF